These 3 T cell receptor beta chains were all obtained from the same sample, sequenced in a study of T cells in Graves' hyperthyroidism and ophthalmopathy. Using RNA transcripts as the source, TCR beta CDR3 regions were amplified. The TCR CDR3 first-round RT-PCR relied on the HTBI primer set. TCRdb reanalysed the multiplex PCR reads using MiXCR and keeps one entry per CDR3 protein. Among fewer than 350,000 distinct CDR3 sequences listed, roughly 15% were seen once. Material for sequencing was blood. The receptors here all came from a middle-aged woman with Graves' hyperthyroidism.

This clonotype has ten or more counts. The V gene is TRBV11-3, the J gene TRBJ1-2; possibly TRBD1 for D (5 bases). V lost 0 bases, J lost 4 bases, and 9 bases lay in between. The V gene's germline CDR1 is SGHNT and CDR2 YENEEA. CDR3 length: 14 amino acids. The CDR3 protein is CASSLERTSYGYTF. In DNA, the CDR3 is TGTGCCAGCAGCTTAGAAAGGACAAGCTATGGCTACACCTTC.

This clonotype was detected many times. The chain joins TRBV2 to TRBJ2-5, with a tentative D call TRBD2 (6 bases). Per germline, CDR1 SNHLY and CDR2 FYNNEI. The CDR3 sequence is 14 residues long. V was cut by 8 bases and J by 2 bases, with 15 bases left in between. For the CDR3, the DNA is TGTGCCAGCGGAGGGTTAGCGGAACAAGAGACCCAGTACTTC. It codes for CASGGLAEQETQYF. The full variable domain, in which reference TRBV2 and TRBJ2-5 provide the parts outside the CDR3, is EPEVTQTPSHQVTQMGQEVILRCVPISNHLYFYWYRQILGQKVEFLVSFYNNEISEKSEIFDDQFSVERPDGSNFTLKIRSTKLEDSAMYFCASGGLAEQETQYFGPGTRLLVL.

The V call is TRBV3-1, the J call TRBJ2-3, with 11 bases identical to TRBD2. Germline V lookup: CDR1 LGHDT, CDR2 YNNKEL (reference sequence). The CDR3 loop spans 16 amino acids. V shed 0 bases and J 3 bases; nucleotides not matched to a gene: 2. The CDR3 loop is CASSQEASGGTDTQYF. Here the CDR3 DNA reads TGTGCCAGCAGCCAAGAGGCTAGCGGGGGGACAGATACGCAGTATTTT.